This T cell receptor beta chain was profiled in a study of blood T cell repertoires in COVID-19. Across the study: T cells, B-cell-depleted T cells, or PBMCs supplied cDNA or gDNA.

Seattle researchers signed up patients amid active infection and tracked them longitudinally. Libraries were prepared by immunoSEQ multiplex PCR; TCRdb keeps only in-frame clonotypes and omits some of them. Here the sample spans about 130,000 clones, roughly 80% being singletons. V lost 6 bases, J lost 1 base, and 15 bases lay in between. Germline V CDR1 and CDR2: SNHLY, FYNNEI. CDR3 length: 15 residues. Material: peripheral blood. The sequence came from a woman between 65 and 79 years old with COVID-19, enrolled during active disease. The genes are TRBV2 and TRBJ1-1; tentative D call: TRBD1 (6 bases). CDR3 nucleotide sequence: TGTGCCAGCAGGCCAAACCCCAGGGGGAACACTGAAGCTTTCTTT. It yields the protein CASRPNPRGNTEAFF.